One sample yielded the 23 T cell receptor beta chains listed below, sequenced in a study of shared clonotypes between healthy human individuals (dated by TCRdb to the early 2020s). Libraries were constructed by the immunoSEQ multiplex PCR assay. Imported from immuneACCESS, the table was reduced by TCRdb to in-frame sequences with V and J called. These copies leave out some clones; in studies compared against another copy, an unresolved V gene accounts for under half, and the cause of the remainder is not known. A total of about 560,000 clones appear in this sample, around 81% of them only once. The biggest ten clones account for around 12% of the sample. Sequencing was carried out using PBMCs. The source of these receptors is a middle-aged woman in good health. Some clones in this sample may be carry-over from other donors' samples.

This clone was seen just once. This sequence joins TRBV2 and TRBJ2-7; D uncertain. The CDR3 covers 15 residues. V was cut by 1 base and J by 2 bases, with 12 bases left in between. CDR1 SNHLY and CDR2 FYNNEI come from the germline V gene. The CDR3 spells CASSEDAGGAYEQYF. DNA of the CDR3: TGTGCCAGCAGTGAAGATGCAGGTGGAGCCTACGAGCAGTACTTC. Full variable domain (missing parts from reference TRBV2 and TRBJ2-7): EPEVTQTPSHQVTQMGQEVILRCVPISNHLYFYWYRQILGQKVEFLVSFYNNEISEKSEIFDDQFSVERPDGSNFTLKIRSTKLEDSAMYFCASSEDAGGAYEQYFGPGTRLTVT.

The chain employs TRBV7-3 and TRBJ2-1; 8 bases are a match to TRBD1. The ends lost 0 bases at V and 8 bases at J; junction bases unmatched: 6. Germline V gives CDR1 SGHTA, CDR2 FQGTGA. This CDR3 is 15 amino acids long. CDR3 amino acids: CASSLTDRAGDEQFF. CDR3 nucleotide sequence: TGTGCCAGCAGCTTAACGGACAGGGCCGGGGATGAGCAGTTCTTC.

This sequence joins TRBV19 and TRBJ1-1; D is possibly TRBD1 (6 bases). The V and J ends lost 3 bases and 0 bases respectively, with 11 bases between them. The germline V gene encodes CDR1 LNHDA and CDR2 SQIVND (reference sequence). The CDR3 runs 15 residues. CDR3 sequence: CASSMTGPMNTEAFF. The CDR3 DNA reads TGTGCCAGTAGTATGACAGGTCCCATGAACACTGAAGCTTTCTTT.

This clone was seen ten or more times. It is likely a read error, because the conserved phenylalanine at the end of the CDR3 is missing. The DNA is left out, because the CDR3 cannot be placed on it with certainty; the CDR3 is given as TCRdb lists it. The chain recombines TRBV6-1 with TRBJ1-1. Counting both end residues, the CDR3 totals 11 amino acids. Germline CDR1 is MNHNS and CDR2 is SASEGT. The CDR3 reads CASSDFGTGHL.

This clone was counted once. This rearrangement joins TRBV5-6 to TRBJ2-4; 8 nucleotides agree with TRBD1. After removal of 5 bases from V and 9 bases from J, the junction contained 7 bases not matched to a gene. The germline gives CDR1 SGHDT, CDR2 YYEEEE. This CDR3 is built from 13 residues. The CDR3 loop reads CASRPGQDVIQYF. In DNA form, the CDR3 reads TGTGCCAGCAGACCGGGACAGGACGTCATTCAGTACTTC.

The chain is built from TRBV5-1 and TRBJ1-4, with D perhaps matching TRBD1 (5 bases). The V end lost 2 bases, the J end lost 8 bases, and 10 bases lay between the germline ends. Germline CDR1 SGHRS, CDR2 YFSETQ. CDR3 length equals 13 residues. The CDR3 sequence: CASSFGRDEKLFF. The CDR3 DNA reads TGCGCCAGCAGCTTCGGCAGGGACGAAAAACTGTTTTTT.

The chain has TRBV19 and TRBJ2-3; TRBD1 matches at 7 bases. The CDR3 runs to 14 residues. In germline, CDR1 is LNHDA, CDR2 SQIVND (reference sequence). Trimming cost V 6 bases and J 3 bases; bases outside gene matches: 6. For the CDR3, the DNA is TGTGCCAGTAGGACGACAGGGTGGACAGATACGCAGTATTTT. Protein product: CASRTTGWTDTQYF.

The V call is TRBV19, the J call TRBJ1-1, with TRBD1 as a possible D gene (6 bases). V shed 7 bases and J shed 1 base, with 10 bases lying between them. CDR1 is LNHDA and CDR2 is SQIVND in the germline V gene (reference sequence). The CDR3 runs 13 residues. DNA of the CDR3: TGTGCCAGTAAGGTACAGGGGAACACTGAAGCTTTCTTT. This translates into CASKVQGNTEAFF.

J is TRBJ2-3 and V is TRBV7-2; 11 nucleotides line up with TRBD2. The CDR3 has 16 residues. The germline V gene encodes CDR1 SGHTA and CDR2 FQGNSA. Trimming cost V 5 bases and J 7 bases; bases outside gene matches: 11. The CDR3 bases are TGTGCCAGCAGCGCCCTACTAGCGGGAGCAGGGAATACGCAGTATTTT. Translating it yields CASSALLAGAGNTQYF.

Details on this clone: Other DNA sequences in the same sample also yield this CDR3. The chain employs TRBV7-2 and TRBJ2-1; D gene unclear. Per germline, CDR1 SGHTA and CDR2 FQGNSA. This CDR3 contains 13 residues. The ends were cut back, 1 base at V and 9 bases at J, with 10 bases in the middle. CDR3 loop: CASSLEGSREQFF. The CDR3 DNA is TGTGCCAGCAGCTTAGAGGGATCCCGTGAGCAGTTCTTC.

V and J are TRBV2 and TRBJ2-5, with D possibly matching TRBD1 (5 bases). Germline V gene lookup returns CDR1 SNHLY and CDR2 FYNNEI. Trimming cost V 3 bases and J 7 bases, with 6 bases left between them. The CDR3 is 11 amino acids. CDR3 sequence reads: CASSDRGTQYF. CDR3 sequence (DNA): TGTGCCAGCAGTGATAGGGGGACCCAGTACTTC.

V and J are TRBV29-1 and TRBJ2-5, with TRBD2 matching 16 bases. The CDR3 is 16 amino acids. J lost 5 bases, V lost 6 bases, and 9 bases had no gene match. Per the germline V gene, CDR1 is SQVTM and CDR2 is ANQGSEA. In nucleotides, the CDR3 is TGCAGCGTCACCCTCGGGACTAGCGGGAGGGAGGAGACCCAGTACTTC. It yields the protein CSVTLGTSGREETQYF.

The chain has TRBV4-1 and TRBJ1-5; 7 nucleotides match TRBD1. CDR1 and CDR2 (germline): MGHRA, YSYEKL. V was pared by 1 base and J by 4 bases, with 4 bases of the junction left unmatched. CDR3 length: 15 residues. CDR3 residues: CASSQVAGQNQPQHF. The CDR3 region has the DNA TGCGCCAGCAGCCAAGTTGCGGGACAGAATCAGCCCCAGCATTTT.

The rearrangement joins TRBV4-3 to TRBJ2-1; D is perhaps TRBD1 or TRBD2 (5 bases each). Germline V gene sequence: CDR1 LGHNA, CDR2 YSLEER. This CDR3 region has 16 residues. Trimming removed 0 bases at V and 5 bases at J, with 14 bases between. CDR3 sequence reads: CASSQDMLGVDNEQFF. CDR3 DNA sequence: TGCGCCAGCAGCCAAGATATGTTGGGGGTGGACAATGAGCAGTTCTTC.

The chain links TRBV5-1 to TRBJ2-3; D gene uncertain. Trimming shortened V by 0 bases and J by 8 bases, and 10 bases separated the two germline ends. CDR1 SGHRS and CDR2 YFSETQ come from the germline V gene. The CDR3 has 13 amino acids. DNA of the CDR3: TGCGCCAGCAGCTTGGACTCCGGTGGTACGCAGTATTTT. This codes for CASSLDSGGTQYF.

CDR3 loop: CASSPRLAGGYNEQFF. DNA for the CDR3: TGTGCCAGCAGCCCTAGACTAGCGGGAGGGTACAATGAGCAGTTCTTC. The chain carries TRBV11-2 and TRBJ2-1; 14 positions match TRBD2. Germline V gene lookup returns CDR1 SGHAT and CDR2 FQNNGV. V lost 5 bases and J lost 4; bases outside the gene matches: 4. This CDR3 region has 16 residues.

This clone has a single count. The V and J genes are TRBV4-3 and TRBJ2-2; 7 nucleotides line up with TRBD2. Germline-derived CDR1 and CDR2 are LGHNA and YSLEER. Trimming took 2 bases from V and 7 from J; bases not matched to a gene: 25. This CDR3 region has 21 residues. This CDR3 reads CASSQKRGTGRLERWGGELFF. CDR3 DNA: TGCGCCAGCAGCCAAAAGCGGGGCACTGGAAGGCTAGAACGGTGGGGCGGGGAGCTGTTTTTT.

The V gene is TRBV7-9, the J gene TRBJ2-5; TRBD2 matches 12 bases. Germline V gene sequence: CDR1 SEHNR, CDR2 FQNEAQ (reference sequence). The CDR3 runs to 17 residues. V was clipped by 3 bases and J by 4 bases; unmatched bases: 9. In DNA form, the CDR3 reads TGTGCCAGCAGCTTTTCACTAGCGGGAGGAGGTCCAGAGACCCAGTACTTC. Its translation: CASSFSLAGGGPETQYF.

J is TRBJ1-4 and V is TRBV27; D not resolved. The V and J ends lost 6 bases and 0 bases respectively, with 11 bases between them. Germline CDR1 reads MNHEY; CDR2 reads SMNVEV (reference sequence). The CDR3 length is 15 residues. CDR3 region: CASRSADSTNEKLFF. In nucleotides, the CDR3 is TGTGCCAGCAGGTCGGCCGACTCAACTAATGAAAAACTGTTTTTT.

The table lists this clone with a count of one. The rearrangement uses TRBV30 and TRBJ1-3; tentative D call: TRBD1 (6 bases). The CDR3 contains 15 residues. Trimming took off 1 base at V and 1 base at J, with 11 bases between the two ends. Germline V gene sequence: CDR1 GTSNPN, CDR2 SVGIG (reference sequence). The DNA of the CDR3 is TGTGCCTGGAGTGAGACAGGAAATTCTGGAAACACCATATATTTT. It yields the protein CAWSETGNSGNTIYF.

The J gene is TRBJ2-1, the V gene TRBV30; D possibly corresponds to TRBD1 (5 bases). With 0 bases removed from V and 9 bases from J, the gap between germline ends came to 9 bases. The germline V gene has CDR1 GTSNPN and CDR2 SVGIG (reference sequence). The CDR3 consists of 12 residues. CDR3 coding DNA: TGTGCCTGGAGTGTACAGGTGGCTGAGCAGTTCTTC. Translated: CAWSVQVAEQFF.

Concerning this clone itself: Different DNA sequences within this sample yield the same CDR3. J is TRBJ2-3 and V is TRBV5-1; no clear D. Per the germline V gene, CDR1 is SGHRS and CDR2 is YFSETQ. Trimming left V 0 bases short and J 1 base short, with 12 bases between. The CDR3 consists of 16 residues. The CDR3 region is CASSLASGFGTDTQYF. The DNA of the CDR3 is TGCGCCAGCAGCTTGGCCTCGGGTTTCGGCACAGATACGCAGTATTTT.

About this clone: Compared with germline, one end of the junction differs, possibly owing to a read error. The rearrangement joins TRBV6-5 to TRBJ2-7, with a possible D match to TRBD1 (5 bases). This CDR3 region has 11 residues. Germline V gene lookup returns CDR1 MNHEY and CDR2 SVGAGI. The CDR3 loop is CASSYGAGLYF. The CDR3 region has the DNA TGTGCCAGCAGTTACGGGGCAGGCTTGTATTTC.